This T cell receptor (beta chain) comes out of a study of Ad26.COV2.S vaccination and SARS-CoV-2 variants. Study summary: Intramuscularly, Ad26.COV2.S was given either once or twice, 56 days apart.

Findings and caveats of the study: Spike-specific TCR breadth ran higher among vaccine recipients than placebo recipients. Post-vaccination spike-specific CD8+ and CD4+ T cell responses reportedly had substantial breadth.

Profiling relied on immunoSEQ multiplex PCR, and the TCRdb table lists in-frame clones only, not all of them. The sample shows 320,000 or so clones, almost 90% of them seen only once. Treatment denoted: roughly 19 received Ad26.COV2.S at low or high dose, single or two shots; roughly 5 received placebo; per-sample allocation not given. Day 63 following the first vaccine or placebo injection was when the samples were taken. About this clone: Antigen: not known.

Germline V gives CDR1 MNHEY, CDR2 SMNVEV (reference sequence). V shed 3 bases and J shed 4 bases, with 11 bases lying between them. The CDR3 totals 14 residues. The source is a person aged 18 to 65 who received the Ad26.COV2.S COVID-19 vaccine or a placebo. The V gene is TRBV27, the J gene TRBJ2-3; D unresolved. Source: peripheral blood, taken in a trial of Ad26.COV2.S vaccine versus placebo. The chain's CDR3 is CASSLPWAPDTQYF. The DNA for the CDR3 is TGTGCCAGCAGTTTGCCGTGGGCCCCAGATACGCAGTATTTT.